This TCR beta chain is drawn from a study of blood T cells in healthy people across ages. The use of a sample-barcoded 5' primer and a J-beta primer mix characterized a second PCR of roughly 7 to 11 cycles. TCRdb processed the 5' RACE reads anew with MiXCR; each CDR3 protein has one entry. The data show roughly 1,100,000 distinct CDR3 sequences, with under 30% seen just once and 0.65% to 0.75% held by the top ten. This clonotype was recorded at least ten times. Every sample yielded at least 6 million isolated PBMCs. A further study also used this sample, focusing on T cells of mothers and their children. That work contributes: The M1S primer of the second PCR added sample barcodes and 2-4 random nucleotides. Within related and unrelated pairs, thymic selection shapes TCR recombination output in a similar way.

This clonotype originated in a girl aged 2-10 years in good health. The sequenced material came from blood.

CDR3 amino acids: CASSISGGYEQYF. The CDR3 DNA reads as TGTGCCAGCAGCATTAGTGGCGGCTACGAGCAGTACTTC. This chain connects TRBV11-3 to TRBJ2-7; D gene ambiguous. The CDR3 runs 13 residues. V was shortened by 5 bases and J by 3 bases, with 11 bases between the two germline ends. Germline assignment: CDR1 SGHNT and CDR2 YENEEA.